This T cell receptor beta chain was documented in a study of regulatory T cells in long-lasting Graves disease. Findings and limits, study-wide: Among samples with persistent disease, TRBV28, TRBJ1-2 and TRBJ2-5 were favored.

This clonotype was counted ten times or more. Its antigen is unidentified. Germline CDR1 and CDR2: DFQATT and SNEGSKA (reference sequence). This CDR3 has 10 residues. V was shortened by 4 bases and J by 3 bases, with 2 bases between the two germline ends. Arm-PCR of CDR3 regions and iRepertoire HTBI primers were used to build TCR beta libraries. The authors' processing: Roughly 65 TRBV and 14 TRBJ segments were identified across samples. A single record per CDR3 protein comes from TCRdb applying MiXCR to the multiplex PCR reads. V and J calls and clone size were set by TCRdb, not the authors. The data contain about 240,000 distinct CDR3 sequences, 20% of them singletons. Regarding time point: newly diagnosed GD, antithyroid drugs for less than 3 months. Preparation of the TCR library used RNA extracted from PBMCs.

This chain uses TRBV20-1 with TRBJ2-3, with D hard to call. The starting material was peripheral blood mononuclear cells (PBMCs), obtained at new diagnosis, from a patient treated with antithyroid drugs. This TCR derives from a female donor with Graves disease. The CDR3 loop reads CSATTDTQYF. The CDR3, as DNA: TGCAGTGCTACGACAGATACGCAGTATTTT.